This entry is about one T cell receptor (beta chain). The sample comes from a study of blood T cell repertoires in COVID-19. Study in general: Researchers got acute and convalescent COVID-19 samples from the United States, Italy and Spain. In each case, the material was cDNA or gDNA derived from T cells, B-cell-depleted T cells, or PBMCs.

Per the study methods: Reference gene primer amplification yielded estimated nucleated cell counts. Assay used: immunoSEQ multiplex PCR; TCRdb lists only in-frame clones, some missing. D and trimming come from the DNA, and the V and J calls and clone size come from that table. The sample comprises 100,000 to 120,000 clones, approximately 81% of which are singletons, and roughly 1.6% rests with the top ten. V shed 2 bases and J shed 4 bases, with 12 bases lying between them. This CDR3 has 16 amino acids. Germline V gives CDR1 MGHRA, CDR2 YSYEKL. Source material: peripheral blood. This clonotype originated in a man aged 45-60 years with acute or convalescent COVID-19. V usage is TRBV4-1 and J usage is TRBJ1-6, with a tentative D call TRBD1 (5 bases). As DNA, the CDR3 is TGCGCCAGCAGCCAACTAATACAGGTTTATAATTCACCCCTCCACTTT. It encodes CASSQLIQVYNSPLHF.